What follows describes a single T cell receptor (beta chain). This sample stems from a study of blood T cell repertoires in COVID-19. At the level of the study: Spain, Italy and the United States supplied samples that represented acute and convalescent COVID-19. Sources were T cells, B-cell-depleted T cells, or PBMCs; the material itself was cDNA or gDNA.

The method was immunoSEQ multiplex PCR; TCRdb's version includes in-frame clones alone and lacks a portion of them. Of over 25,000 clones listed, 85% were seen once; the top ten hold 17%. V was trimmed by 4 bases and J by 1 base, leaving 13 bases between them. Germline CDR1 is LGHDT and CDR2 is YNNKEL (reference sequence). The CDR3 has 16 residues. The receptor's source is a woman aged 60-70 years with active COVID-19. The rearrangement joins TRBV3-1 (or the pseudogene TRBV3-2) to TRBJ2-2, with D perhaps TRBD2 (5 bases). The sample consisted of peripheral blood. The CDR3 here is CASSLGRGGNTGELFF. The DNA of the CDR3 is TGTGCCAGCAGCCTTGGACGCGGAGGGAACACCGGGGAGCTGTTTTTT.